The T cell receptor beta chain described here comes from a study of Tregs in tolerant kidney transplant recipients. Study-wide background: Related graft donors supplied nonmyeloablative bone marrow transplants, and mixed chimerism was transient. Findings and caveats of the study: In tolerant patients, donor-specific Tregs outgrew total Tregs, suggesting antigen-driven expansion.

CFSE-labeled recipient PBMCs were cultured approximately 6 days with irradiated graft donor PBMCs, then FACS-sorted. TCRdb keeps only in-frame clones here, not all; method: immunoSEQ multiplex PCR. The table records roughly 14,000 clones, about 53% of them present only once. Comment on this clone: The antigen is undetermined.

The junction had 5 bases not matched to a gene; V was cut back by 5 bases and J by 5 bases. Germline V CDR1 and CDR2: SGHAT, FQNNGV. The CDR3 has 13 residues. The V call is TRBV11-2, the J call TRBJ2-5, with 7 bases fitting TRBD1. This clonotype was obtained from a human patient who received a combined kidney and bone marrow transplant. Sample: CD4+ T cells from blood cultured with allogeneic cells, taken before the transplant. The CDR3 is CASSKDRAETQYF. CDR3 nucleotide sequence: TGTGCCAGCAGCAAAGACAGGGCTGAGACCCAGTACTTC.